This entry lists 10 T cell receptor beta chains sequenced from one sample in a study of T cell responses to AZD1222 COVID-19 vaccine. Measured with immunoSEQ multiplex PCR; TCRdb has only the in-frame clones, and not every one. The profile covers 140,000 to 150,000 clones, with roughly 89% appearing a single time and less than 5.5% taken by the ten largest. The sequences come from peripheral blood, collected on day 0 of AZD1222 vaccination. The receptors here all came from an adult in good health.

Concerning this clone: It is unclear where the CDR3 begins or ends on the DNA, so no DNA is shown, and the CDR3 is as TCRdb lists it. The genes are TRBV19 and TRBJ1-4. Germline-derived CDR1 and CDR2 are LNHDA and SQIVND (reference sequence). With termini counted, the CDR3 has 17 amino acids. The CDR3 loop is CASSFNLPRCSVKNCFF.

CDR3 DNA: TGTGCCAGCAGCCAAGATTTCCCCCGACTCCCCACAAGGGATGGCTACACCTTC. Translation: CASSQDFPRLPTRDGYTF. This rearrangement joins TRBV14 to TRBJ1-2; no clear D. The V end was cut by 0 bases, the J end by 6 bases, with 23 bases between. This CDR3 has 18 residues. Germline CDR1 and CDR2: SGHDN and FVKESK.

The rearrangement joins TRBV5-1 to TRBJ1-2; D gene unclear. The CDR3 is 12 residues long. Germline V lookup: CDR1 SGHRS, CDR2 YFSETQ. V dropped 5 bases and J dropped 2 bases, with 7 bases sitting between them. Here the CDR3 reads CASRLTNYGYTF. The CDR3 nucleotides are TGCGCCAGCAGGTTGACGAACTATGGCTACACCTTC.

The table lists this clone with a count of one. The rearrangement links TRBV10-3 to TRBJ2-7, with TRBD2 matching 12 bases. Germline V gene data show CDR1 as ENHRY and CDR2 as SYGVKD. This CDR3 region has 15 residues. V shed 4 bases and J 3 bases; nucleotides not matched to a gene: 4. In nucleotides, the CDR3 is TGTGCCATCAGTGGGGGGGGACTAGCGGGCTACGAGCAGTACTTC. Its translation: CAISGGGLAGYEQYF.

The V call is TRBV5-1, the J call TRBJ1-6; no firm D call. Germline lookup yields CDR1 SGHRS and CDR2 YFSETQ. V shed 4 bases and J shed 6 bases, with 14 bases lying between them. This CDR3 has 15 amino acids. The CDR3 nucleotides read TGCGCCAGCAGCCCCGAGGGTGTCCTTAATTCACCCCTCCACTTT. This encodes CASSPEGVLNSPLHF. The full variable domain, with the rest looked up from reference TRBV5-1 and TRBJ1-6, is KAGVTQTPRYLIKTRGQQVTLSCSPISGHRSVSWYQQTPGQGLQFLFEYFSETQRNKGNFPGRFSGRQFSNSRSEMNVSTLELGDSALYLCASSPEGVLNSPLHFGNGTRLTVT.

The rearrangement joins TRBV4-3 to TRBJ1-4; D gene uncertain. The CDR3 extends over 17 amino acids. CDR1 LGHNA and CDR2 YSLEER come from the germline V gene. The V and J ends lost 0 bases and 4 bases respectively, with 15 bases between them. CDR3 residues: CASSQEGGGKGNEKLFF. CDR3 DNA: TGCGCCAGCAGCCAAGAGGGAGGCGGAAAGGGTAATGAAAAACTGTTTTTT.

The V and J genes are TRBV7-9 and TRBJ2-7; unclear D gene. There are 14 residues in the CDR3. V lost 1 base and J 2 bases, leaving 9 bases between the germline ends. From germline, CDR1 is SEHNR and CDR2 FQNEAQ (reference sequence). The CDR3 loop is CASSLGGFAYEQYF. The CDR3 DNA sequence: TGTGCCAGCAGCTTAGGTGGCTTCGCCTACGAGCAGTACTTC.

The genes are TRBV28 and TRBJ2-4, with 11 bases aligning to TRBD2. Germline assignment: CDR1 MDHEN and CDR2 SYDVKM. CDR3 size: 17 residues. V lost 0 bases to trimming and J lost 0 bases; unmatched junction nucleotides: 1. Here the CDR3 reads CASSLWTSGEAKNIQYF. The CDR3 DNA is TGTGCCAGCAGTTTATGGACTAGCGGGGAAGCCAAAAACATTCAGTACTTC.

The chain links TRBV7-9 to TRBJ1-5; the match to TRBD1 covers 9 bases. V gave up 3 bases and J gave up 1 base; unmatched junction bases: 4. CDR1 is SEHNR, CDR2 FQNEAQ, per germline (reference sequence). This CDR3 is built from 16 residues. The CDR3 spells CASSLGTGPSNQPQHF. The DNA of the CDR3 is TGTGCCAGCAGCTTGGGGACAGGGCCGAGCAATCAGCCCCAGCATTTT.

The chain carries TRBV11-2 and TRBJ1-5; TRBD1 aligns across 10 bases. V shed 5 bases and J 6 bases; nucleotides not matched to a gene: 4. The CDR3 loop spans 14 amino acids. The germline CDR1 and CDR2 sequences are SGHAT and FQNNGV. The chain's CDR3 is CASSQGQGSQPQHF. In DNA, the CDR3 is TGTGCCAGCAGCCAGGGACAGGGGAGTCAGCCCCAGCATTTT. Full variable domain (missing parts from reference TRBV11-2 and TRBJ1-5): EAGVAQSPRYKIIEKRQSVAFWCNPISGHATLYWYQQILGQGPKLLIQFQNNGVVDDSQLPKDRFSAERLKGVDSTLKIQPAKLEDSAVYLCASSQGQGSQPQHFGDGTRLSIL.